The TCR beta chain under discussion was sequenced for a study of CD8+ T cells in alopecia areata. Extracted from the samples, RNA was reverse transcribed into cDNA to serve as the sequencing template. Sequencing was performed with immunoSEQ multiplex PCR; in TCRdb, only in-frame clones are kept and a portion is missing. The sample records 150,000 or so clones, roughly 54% being singletons. On this clone: The antigen is unknown.

Treatment given: oral pan-JAK inhibitor, 5-10 mg twice daily. Alopecia areata patients provided lesional scalp punch biopsies and peripheral blood. Study results and caveats: For baseline CD8+ expansion, any link to response stays uncertain with one nonresponder.

Trimming stripped 0 bases from V and 3 bases from J, with 9 bases between. Looked up from germline, CDR1 is SNHLY and CDR2 is FYNNEI. The CDR3 has 15 amino acids. J is TRBJ1-5 and V is TRBV2; D gene ambiguous. The TCR originated in a human donor with alopecia areata. Source: CD8+ T cells sorted from blood, taken at week 4, from a patient treated with tofacitinib. CDR3 sequence reads: CASSEAGVHNQPQHF. The CDR3 DNA sequence: TGTGCCAGCAGTGAAGCGGGAGTACACAATCAGCCCCAGCATTTT. The full variable domain, its missing parts supplied by reference TRBV2 and TRBJ1-5, is EPEVTQTPSHQVTQMGQEVILRCVPISNHLYFYWYRQILGQKVEFLVSFYNNEISEKSEIFDDQFSVERPDGSNFTLKIRSTKLEDSAMYFCASSEAGVHNQPQHFGDGTRLSIL.